The T cell receptor beta chain under discussion was sequenced for a study of cytomegalovirus exposure and HLA in healthy donors. In the PCR, 60 Vbeta and 13 Jbeta primers were used. Only in-frame clones appear in the TCRdb table, and some are missing; sequencing was by immunoSEQ multiplex PCR. In the table there are about 220,000 clones, approximately 88% of which are singletons. CDR1 MNHEY and CDR2 SMNVEV come from the germline V gene (reference sequence). The CDR3 spans 15 residues. Trimming stripped 6 bases from V and 4 bases from J, with 16 bases between. The specimen sequenced was PBMCs. This sequence was found in a boy aged 2 to 10 in good health and CMV-seronegative. The chain recombines TRBV27 with TRBJ1-3; D not certain. In DNA, the CDR3 is TGTGCCAGCAGCCCTTCAATAGACACCGGAAACACCATATATTTT. This sequence encodes CASSPSIDTGNTIYF.